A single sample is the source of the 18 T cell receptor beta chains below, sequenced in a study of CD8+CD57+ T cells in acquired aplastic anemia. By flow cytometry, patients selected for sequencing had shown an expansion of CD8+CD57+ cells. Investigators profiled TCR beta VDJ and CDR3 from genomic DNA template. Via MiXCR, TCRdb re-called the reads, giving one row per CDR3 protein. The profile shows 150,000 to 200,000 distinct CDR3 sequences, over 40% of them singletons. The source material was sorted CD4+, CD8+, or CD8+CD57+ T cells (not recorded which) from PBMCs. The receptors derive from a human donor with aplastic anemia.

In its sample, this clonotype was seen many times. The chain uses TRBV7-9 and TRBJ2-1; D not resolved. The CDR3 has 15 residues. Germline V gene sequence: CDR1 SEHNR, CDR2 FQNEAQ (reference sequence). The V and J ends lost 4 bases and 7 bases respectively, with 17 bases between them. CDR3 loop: CASSYGSGTRNEQFF. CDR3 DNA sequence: TGTGCCAGCAGCTACGGGTCAGGCACGAGAAATGAGCAGTTCTTC. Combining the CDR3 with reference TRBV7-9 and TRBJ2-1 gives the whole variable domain DTGVSQNPRHKITKRGQNVTFRCDPISEHNRLYWYRQTLGQGPEFLTYFQNEAQLEKSRLLSDRFSAERPKGSFSTLEIQRTEQGDSAMYLCASSYGSGTRNEQFFGPGTRLTVL.

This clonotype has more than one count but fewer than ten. CDR3 DNA: TGTGCCAGCAGTTTATGGCCGGGGGCGGGAGGCTACACCTTC. It yields the protein CASSLWPGAGGYTF. The chain is built from TRBV27 and TRBJ1-2, with D perhaps matching TRBD1 (6 bases). This CDR3 region has 14 residues. The V gene lost 1 base and the J gene lost 8 bases, with 14 bases spanning the gap. Germline CDR1 reads MNHEY; CDR2 reads SMNVEV (reference sequence).

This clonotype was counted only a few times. The CDR3 nucleotides read TGTGCCACCAGTGGGGGACAGGGGAATCAGCCCCAGCATTTT. It specifies CATSGGQGNQPQHF. The chain links TRBV24-1 to TRBJ1-5, with 10 bases that match TRBD1. This CDR3 is 14 amino acids long. Germline CDR1 and CDR2: KGHDR and SFDVKD. V dropped 5 bases and J dropped 4; count of bases not matched to a gene: 1.

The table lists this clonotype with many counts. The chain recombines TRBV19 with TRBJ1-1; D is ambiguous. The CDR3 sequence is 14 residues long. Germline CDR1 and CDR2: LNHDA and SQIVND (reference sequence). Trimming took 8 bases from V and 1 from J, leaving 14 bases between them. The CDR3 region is CASFRRYPNTEAFF. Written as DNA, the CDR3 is TGTGCCAGTTTTCGCCGTTATCCGAACACTGAAGCTTTCTTT.

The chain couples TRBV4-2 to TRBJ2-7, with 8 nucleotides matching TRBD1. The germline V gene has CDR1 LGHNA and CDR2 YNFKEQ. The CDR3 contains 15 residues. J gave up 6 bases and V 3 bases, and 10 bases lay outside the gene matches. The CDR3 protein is CASSHDRGAMGEQYF. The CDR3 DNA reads TGTGCCAGCAGCCACGACAGGGGAGCTATGGGCGAGCAGTACTTC.

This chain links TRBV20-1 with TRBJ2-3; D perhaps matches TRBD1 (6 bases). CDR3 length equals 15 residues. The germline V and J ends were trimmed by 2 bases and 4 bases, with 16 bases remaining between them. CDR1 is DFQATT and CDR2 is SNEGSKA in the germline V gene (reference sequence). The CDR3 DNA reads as TGCAGTGCTAGACCCCCGAGGGGGACCGCAGATACGCAGTATTTT. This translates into CSARPPRGTADTQYF.

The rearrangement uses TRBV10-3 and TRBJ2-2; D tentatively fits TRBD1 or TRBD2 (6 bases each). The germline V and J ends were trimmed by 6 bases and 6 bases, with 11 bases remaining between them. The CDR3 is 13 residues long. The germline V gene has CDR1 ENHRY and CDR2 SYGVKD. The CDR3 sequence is CAIRRGVAGELFF. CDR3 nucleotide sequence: TGTGCCATCAGGAGGGGGGTGGCCGGGGAGCTGTTTTTT.

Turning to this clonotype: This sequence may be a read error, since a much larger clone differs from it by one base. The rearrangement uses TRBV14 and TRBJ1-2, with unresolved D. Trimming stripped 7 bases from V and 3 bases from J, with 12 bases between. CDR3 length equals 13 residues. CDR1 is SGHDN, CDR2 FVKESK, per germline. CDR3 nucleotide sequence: TGTGCCAGCAAGGGCCTGGACTACTATGGCTACACCTTC. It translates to CASKGLDYYGYTF.

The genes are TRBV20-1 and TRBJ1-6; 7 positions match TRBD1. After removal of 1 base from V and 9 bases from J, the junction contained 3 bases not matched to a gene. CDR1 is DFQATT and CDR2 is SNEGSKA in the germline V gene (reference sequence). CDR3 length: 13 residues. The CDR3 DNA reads TGCAGTGCTAGAGGACAGGGAGGTTCACCCCTCCACTTT. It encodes CSARGQGGSPLHF.

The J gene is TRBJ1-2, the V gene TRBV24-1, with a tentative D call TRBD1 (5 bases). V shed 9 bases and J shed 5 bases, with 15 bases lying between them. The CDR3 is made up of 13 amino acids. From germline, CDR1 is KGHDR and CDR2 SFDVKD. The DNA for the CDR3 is TGTGCCACCCGGCAGGGTCTGGGGTATGGCTACACCTTC. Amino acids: CATRQGLGYGYTF.

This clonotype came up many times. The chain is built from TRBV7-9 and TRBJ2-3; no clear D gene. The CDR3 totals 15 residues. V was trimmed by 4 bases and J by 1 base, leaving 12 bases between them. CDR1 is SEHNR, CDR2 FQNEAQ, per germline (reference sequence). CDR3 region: CASSSTGSGTDTQYF. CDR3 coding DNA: TGTGCCAGCAGCTCGACCGGATCGGGCACAGATACGCAGTATTTT. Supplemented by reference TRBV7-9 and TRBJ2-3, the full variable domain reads DTGVSQNPRHKITKRGQNVTFRCDPISEHNRLYWYRQTLGQGPEFLTYFQNEAQLEKSRLLSDRFSAERPKGSFSTLEIQRTEQGDSAMYLCASSSTGSGTDTQYFGPGTRLTVL.

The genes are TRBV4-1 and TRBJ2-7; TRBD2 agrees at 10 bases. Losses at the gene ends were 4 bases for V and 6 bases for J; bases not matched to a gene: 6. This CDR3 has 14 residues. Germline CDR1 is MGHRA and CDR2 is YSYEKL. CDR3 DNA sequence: TGCGCCAGCAGCCCCACAGCGGGGGGGCGCGAGCAGTACTTC. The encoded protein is CASSPTAGGREQYF.

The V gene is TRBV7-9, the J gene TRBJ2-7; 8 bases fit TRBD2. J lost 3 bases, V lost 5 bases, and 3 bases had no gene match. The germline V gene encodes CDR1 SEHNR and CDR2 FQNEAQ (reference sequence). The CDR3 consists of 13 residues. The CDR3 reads CASSTGGVYEQYF. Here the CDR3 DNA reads TGTGCCAGCAGCACCGGGGGGGTCTACGAGCAGTACTTC.

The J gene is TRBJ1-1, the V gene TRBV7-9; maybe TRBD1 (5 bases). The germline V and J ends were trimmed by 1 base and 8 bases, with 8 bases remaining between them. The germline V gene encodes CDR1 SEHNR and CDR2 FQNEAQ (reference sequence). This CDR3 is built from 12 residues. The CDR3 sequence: CASSLGQLEAFF. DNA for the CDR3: TGTGCCAGCAGCTTAGGACAGCTAGAAGCTTTCTTT.

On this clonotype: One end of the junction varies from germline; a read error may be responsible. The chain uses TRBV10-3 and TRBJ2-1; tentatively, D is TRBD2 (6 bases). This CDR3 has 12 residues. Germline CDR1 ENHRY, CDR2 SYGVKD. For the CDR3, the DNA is TGTGGCATCAGTGAAACTAGCAATGAGCAGCTCTTC. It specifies CGISETSNEQLF.

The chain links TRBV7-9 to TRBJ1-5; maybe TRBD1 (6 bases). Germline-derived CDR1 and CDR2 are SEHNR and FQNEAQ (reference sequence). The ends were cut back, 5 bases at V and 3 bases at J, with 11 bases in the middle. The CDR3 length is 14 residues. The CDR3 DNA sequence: TGTGCCAGCAGCCGAGGGGGATACAATCAGCCCCAGCATTTT. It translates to CASSRGGYNQPQHF.

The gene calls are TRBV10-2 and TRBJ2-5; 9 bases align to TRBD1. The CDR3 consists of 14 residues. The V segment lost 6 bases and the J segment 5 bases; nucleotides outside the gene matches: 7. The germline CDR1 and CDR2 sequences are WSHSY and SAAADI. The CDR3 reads CASREGQGRETQYF. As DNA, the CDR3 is TGCGCCAGCAGGGAGGGACAGGGTAGGGAGACCCAGTACTTC.

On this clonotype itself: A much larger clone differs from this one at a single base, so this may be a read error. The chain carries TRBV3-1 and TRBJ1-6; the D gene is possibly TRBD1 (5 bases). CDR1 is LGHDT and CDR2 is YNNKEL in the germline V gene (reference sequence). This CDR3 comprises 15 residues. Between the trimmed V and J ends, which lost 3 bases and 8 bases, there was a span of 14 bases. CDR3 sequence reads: CASSHGTLGYSPLHF. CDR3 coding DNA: TGTGCCAGCAGCCACGGGACGTTGGGCTATTCACCCCTCCACTTT.